This T cell receptor beta chain was profiled in a study of blood T cell repertoires in COVID-19. Study information: PBMCs, B-cell-depleted T cells, or T cells provided the cDNA or gDNA that made up the material.

Donors of Cohort 3 who recovered were those that had two negative PCRs, clearance, or symptom resolution. As processed by the authors: Amplifying reference gene primers gave estimates of nucleated cell counts. The data were produced by immunoSEQ multiplex PCR, yet TCRdb's version contains in-frame clones alone and is incomplete. That table supplies the V and J calls and clone size; D and trimming were determined from the DNA. Of about 190,000 clones in the sample, around 84% are singletons; the top ten hold approximately 3%. The V and J ends lost 3 bases and 4 bases, in that order; junction bases with no gene match: 6. Germline values: CDR1 SNHLY, CDR2 FYNNEI. The CDR3 is made up of 16 amino acids. This clone has a handful of counts.

The clonotype comes from a woman between 25 and 40 years old who had recovered from COVID-19. This sequence joins TRBV2 and TRBJ1-2, with TRBD1 identical over 12 bases. The source material was PBMCs or T cells enriched from blood (not recorded which). The CDR3 reads CASSDPGQGASYGYTF. The CDR3 nucleotides are TGTGCCAGCAGTGATCCGGGACAGGGGGCGAGCTATGGCTACACCTTC.